This T cell receptor beta chain was sequenced during a study of cytomegalovirus exposure and HLA in healthy donors (TCRdb year 2017). Describing the broader study: According to an earlier analysis of several hundred of the donors, about 190 million T cells yielded 117 million unique TCR beta sequences and about 300 Gb of sequence data. An early release covering roughly 640 HLA-typed donors comprised approximately 300 gigabases of sequencing data and 85 million to 100 million unique TCR sequences. The genetic ancestry cluster associated with self-reported Caucasian donors included around 76% of the roughly 410 genotyped donors. The aim of the study was to test whether cataloging public T cell receptors could identify signatures of past pathogen exposure. The study profiled the T cell repertoires of hundreds of subjects by immunosequencing and related them to cytomegalovirus serostatus. Along with the roughly 670-subject first cohort, a separate validation cohort of over 90 different subjects was used. To predict cytomegalovirus infection status, the study brought together high-throughput TCR immunosequencing, statistical association of individual TCRs with disease status, and machine learning. To study patterns of TCR occurrence, a later analysis re-analyzed previously published TCR beta repertoires from under 750 donors and added high-resolution HLA genotyping. Rather than drawing on any new phenotypic data, the later analysis identified candidate immune exposures from TCR beta sequences and the way those sequences occurred across donors. An earlier analysis of some 600 of the donors applied high-throughput TCR beta sequencing to assess whether each TCR beta V gene segment acted as functional or pseudogenic. Alongside the repertoire data, information on donor age, sex, ethnicity and CMV serostatus was compiled. A later genetic analysis used genome-wide SNP genotypes for about 65% of the 666 donors, treating that subset as a discovery cohort. Every repertoire in the discovery cohort had been generated on one and the same sequencing platform. HLA typing included class I and class II loci at four-digit resolution. Typing coverage varied by locus: roughly 629-640 donors for A, B, C, DRB1 and DQB1; approximately 520 for DQA1; more than 600 for DPA1; 450 to 480 for DPB1. A few DR-DQ haplotypes were treated as single units for association and clustering because of strong linkage in the cohort. Among about 400 genotyped donors of the cohort, an average of roughly 230,000 unique TCR beta nucleotide sequences was sequenced per donor, of which about 19% were non-productive.

In total, about 650 healthy bone marrow donors made up the cohort. All cohort members were sampled while nominally healthy, although unrecorded immune exposures were likely present. The donor tested CMV seronegative, placing the donor among the approximately 400 seronegative members of the cohort. A peripheral blood sample was collected from each donor, and TCR beta sequencing was performed on peripheral blood mononuclear cells. The Qiagen DNeasy Blood Extraction Kit was used to extract genomic DNA from the blood cell samples. About this clone: The target of this receptor is not known. Per-nucleotide qualities are absent, and no much larger clonotype sits a single base away.

Results and caveats for the whole study, not just this receptor: Some IMGT-functional V segments, including TRBV6-2 and TRBV6-3, could not be told apart with the 87-base-pair reads, so those segments were excluded. According to the authors, the approach could potentially be generalized to other disease states and immunological phenotypes. A later genetic analysis associated a missense DCLRE1C variant with V-gene and J-gene trimming of TCR beta chains, and an independent cohort replicated the association. A few of the identified cytomegalovirus-associated TCR beta chains were confirmed in vitro to be specific for cytomegalovirus antigens. Compared with the approximately 600-donor mean, donors in an Asian-associated ancestry cluster had fewer N-insertions in productive TCRs, according to a later genetic analysis. Most CMV-associated TCR beta chains appeared to be HLA-restricted in a later analysis, and the HLA associations seemed to be driven largely by CMV exposure. A cluster of highly shared sequence variants was judged likely to be a technical artifact of the sequencing pipeline. Because some donors lacked HLA typing at each locus, the association tests relied only on the typed subset. In this cohort, only TCR beta chains were sequenced, and detectable features were limited by the absence of alpha or paired-chain data. Linkage disequilibrium might explain the correlated functional status among segregating V segments, but an unknown experimental factor could not be excluded. In a later analysis, 16,951 TCR beta sequences were associated with specific HLA alleles at a false discovery rate of 0.05. Because counts were too low, 15 to 20 rarely observed V segments, including chromosome 9 orphons, were excluded from the earlier analysis of some 540 of the donors. A later analysis found that TCR association rates varied across HLA loci, with DRB1 alleles showing the most associated TCRs and HLA-C alleles the fewest. In an earlier analysis of fewer than 700 of the donors, most TCR beta V segments appeared in productive rearrangements about 87% or about 30% of the time, broadly matching IMGT annotations. Strong co-occurrence of HLA alleles, especially DR and DQ, made assigning TCR associations to individual alleles difficult. In a later analysis, HLA-associated TCR beta chains were found to be more clonally expanded and to have lower generation probabilities than equally common non-associated chains. Across donors, most TCR sequences were observed very rarely, whereas some public TCRs were present in many individuals. CMV serostatus was the only immune exposure information available for the cohort. Several of the top co-occurrence clusters appeared to be linked to parvovirus B19, influenza, CMV and Epstein-Barr virus, according to a later analysis. The classifier was reported to diagnose cytomegalovirus status with high specificity and sensitivity in both the original and validation cohorts. A further reported finding was that TCR beta sequences accurately predicted the HLA-A and HLA-B alleles for most subjects in the first cohort. The study listed 150 to 200 TCR beta chains as associated with cytomegalovirus. Presence/absence analyses assumed roughly uniform sequencing depth across donors, an assumption that may not hold.

The germline V gene (reference sequence) provides CDR1 SEHNR and CDR2 FQNEAQ. V ends up 5 bases short and J 8 bases short, with an unmatched junction base count of 4. The CDR3 has 13 amino acids, counting the end cysteine and phenylalanine. Just CDR3 DNA is preserved here, 39 bases in frame from base 1. Libraries were made using the immunoSEQ multiplex PCR assay. The multiplex PCR relied on a mix of 60 forward primers for TCR Vbeta segments and 13 reverse primers for TCR Jbeta segments. The CDR3 region of rearranged TCR beta genes was amplified from genomic DNA by a multiplex PCR assay. The amplified TCR beta libraries were sequenced on the Illumina HiSeq System as 87-base-pair reads. In the paper's pipeline: In a later analysis, roughly 80 million unique TCR beta chains were counted across the 500 to 850 repertoires, and around 10 million of these chains were shared by at least two donors. A nearest-neighbor algorithm error-corrected the raw reads and collapsed the reads into unique sequences, merging closely related sequences to remove PCR and sequencing errors. V, D and J gene segments were assigned by aligning CDR3 sequences to IMGT reference sequences. For a sequence to be retained, a match of at least six nucleotides was required to both a V gene segment and a J gene segment. A rearrangement was called productive if the CDR3 had no stop codons and remained in frame with V and J, and every other rearrangement was called non-productive. CDR3 was defined according to IMGT convention as the region running from the second conserved V-encoded cysteine to the conserved J-encoded phenylalanine. Sequences without an unambiguous match to a single V gene segment were excluded from the earlier analysis of several hundred of the donors. In an earlier analysis of a few hundred of the donors, V segments were called functional above 56.7% productive rearrangements and were called segregating when the between-donor standard deviation exceeded 5%. A statistical classification framework was built to diagnose cytomegalovirus status from the catalog of TCR beta chain sequences. V and J gene assignment, in a later analysis, came from comparing TCR nucleotide sequences with IMGT/GENE-DB human TR gene sequences. The TCRdist pipeline was used in a later analysis to assign CDR3 sequences and most-parsimonious VDJ recombination scenarios. In a later analysis, every TCR beta chain was defined by the combination of its CDR3 amino acid sequence and its V-gene family, and reads without a unique V-gene family were dropped. To address suspected cross-contamination and a sequencing artifact, a later analysis removed around 590 highly shared, low-generation-probability nucleotide sequences. A later analysis calculated a clonal expansion index for each public chain from normalized within-repertoire ranks of inferred template counts. In a later analysis, generation probabilities were computed using a VDJ recombination model fitted to out-of-frame rearrangements, and the results were checked against IGoR. In a later analysis, hypergeometric tests were used to score TCR-TCR, TCR-HLA and TCR-CMV co-occurrence, with a repertoire-size bias correction applied to TCR pairs. A later analysis estimated false discovery rates by permuting HLA or CMV assignments 20 times. A later analysis grouped co-occurring TCRs with DBSCAN, adding TCRdist sequence similarity when clustering within HLA-allele-positive subsets. Repertoires with fewer than 30,000 or more than 120,000 public chains, plus five repertoires with anomalous nucleotide sharing, were excluded from co-occurrence clustering. Imported from immuneACCESS, the table was reduced by TCRdb to in-frame sequences with V and J called. These copies leave out some clones; in studies compared against another copy, an unresolved V gene accounts for under half, and the cause of the remainder is not known. V, J and clone size derive from that table, while D and trimming were established from the DNA sequence. Across this sample there are around 140,000 clones, with over 80% seen only once. The ten top clones hold roughly 2.8% of the sample.

The material sequenced was PBMCs. The sequence derives from a woman in her twenties or thirties in good health and CMV-seronegative. The rearranged segments are TRBV7-9 and TRBJ1-5; 9 middle bases align to TRBD1. Here the CDR3 is given as CASSPTGGEPQHF. In nucleotides, the sequence is TGTGCCAGCAGCCCGACAGGGGGGGAGCCCCAGCATTTT.